These 27 T cell receptor beta chains share one sample of origin, sequenced in a study of cytomegalovirus exposure and HLA in healthy donors. PCR was performed using 60 Vbeta and 13 Jbeta primers. Sequencing used immunoSEQ multiplex PCR; TCRdb keeps in-frame clones, though not all of them. Altogether 100,000 to 150,000 clones are present, more than 80% being singletons, with the ten largest covering approximately 10%. Specimen: PBMCs. The receptors shown here come from a man aged 30-40 years in good health and CMV-seropositive.

A single count supports this clone. The chain links TRBV28 to TRBJ1-2; D gene uncertain. The ends were cut back, 5 bases at V and 2 bases at J, with 15 bases in the middle. This CDR3 is 15 amino acids long. The germline CDR1 and CDR2 sequences are MDHEN and SYDVKM. CDR3 bases: TGTGCCAGCAGTCCAATCCCGTCGGGGAACTATGGCTACACCTTC. This gives the protein CASSPIPSGNYGYTF.

This chain links TRBV19 with TRBJ1-4, with TRBD1 identical over 8 bases. The germline V gene encodes CDR1 LNHDA and CDR2 SQIVND (reference sequence). V shed 7 bases and J 6 bases; nucleotides not matched to a gene: 4. CDR3 size: 13 residues. CDR3 sequence: CASNRGGDEKLFF. CDR3 sequence (DNA): TGTGCCAGTAACAGGGGGGGGGATGAAAAACTGTTTTTT.

The rearrangement links TRBV5-1 to TRBJ1-2; 8 nucleotides match TRBD1. In germline, CDR1 is SGHRS, CDR2 YFSETQ. This CDR3 spans 15 amino acids. V lost 4 bases, J lost 0 bases, and 5 bases stayed unmatched. The chain's CDR3 is CASSRGDRPNYGYTF. The CDR3 DNA sequence: TGCGCCAGCAGCCGCGGGGACAGGCCTAACTATGGCTACACCTTC.

The rearrangement joins TRBV19 to TRBJ1-2, with D unclear. The V gene lost 5 bases and the J gene lost 5 bases, with 15 bases spanning the gap. The germline CDR1 and CDR2 sequences are LNHDA and SQIVND (reference sequence). This CDR3 comprises 14 residues. The CDR3 DNA sequence: TGTGCCAGTAGTCCCCCGGGAATCCTTTATGGCTACACCTTC. As protein: CASSPPGILYGYTF.

The V call is TRBV6-1, the J call TRBJ2-2; 10 bases line up with TRBD1. With 4 bases clipped from V and 7 bases from J, the junction kept 9 bases outside the gene matches. The CDR3 consists of 16 residues. Germline CDR1 reads MNHNS; CDR2 reads SASEGT. The CDR3 sequence: CASSADPGTGVGELFF. In DNA, the CDR3 is TGTGCCAGCAGTGCCGACCCCGGGACAGGGGTCGGGGAGCTGTTTTTT.

This clone was recorded once. The V call is TRBV6-5, the J call TRBJ2-5; perhaps TRBD2 as D (5 bases). V dropped 4 bases and J dropped 3 bases, with 9 bases sitting between them. The V gene's germline CDR1 is MNHEY and CDR2 SVGAGI. CDR3 length: 13 amino acids. The CDR3 coding sequence is TGTGCCAGCAGTTCCACCGGGGAAGAGACCCAGTACTTC. Encoded protein: CASSSTGEETQYF.

The chain has TRBV5-1 and TRBJ2-7; no firm D call. The CDR3 has 14 amino acids. Germline loops: CDR1 SGHRS, CDR2 YFSETQ. V shed 4 bases and J shed 0 bases, with 11 bases lying between them. Here the CDR3 reads CASSPRLVSYEQYF. The CDR3 DNA sequence: TGCGCCAGCAGCCCACGACTTGTCTCCTACGAGCAGTACTTC. Looking up the rest from reference TRBV5-1 and TRBJ2-7 gives the full variable domain: KAGVTQTPRYLIKTRGQQVTLSCSPISGHRSVSWYQQTPGQGLQFLFEYFSETQRNKGNFPGRFSGRQFSNSRSEMNVSTLELGDSALYLCASSPRLVSYEQYFGPGTRLTVT.

The chain is built from TRBV6-1 and TRBJ1-1; 10 bases are shared with TRBD1. From germline, CDR1 is MNHNS and CDR2 SASEGT. The CDR3 extends over 16 amino acids. With V trimmed by 4 bases and J by 4 bases, 9 bases remained unmatched. CDR3 bases: TGTGCCAGCAGTGTATTCCCCGGGACAGGGGCCACTGAAGCTTTCTTT. This codes for CASSVFPGTGATEAFF.

J is TRBJ1-5 and V is TRBV28; 10 bases match TRBD1. The CDR3 extends over 16 amino acids. V lost 2 bases, J lost 4 bases, and 5 bases stayed unmatched. Germline CDR1 reads MDHEN; CDR2 reads SYDVKM. The CDR3 loop reads CASSLRGQGDNQPQHF. The CDR3 nucleotides are TGTGCCAGCAGTTTACGTGGACAGGGGGATAATCAGCCCCAGCATTTT.

In DNA, the CDR3 is TGCGCCAGCAGCTCGATACAGGGGTCTACGGCCTACGAGCAGTACTTC. Protein sequence: CASSSIQGSTAYEQYF. The chain combines TRBV5-1 with TRBJ2-7; the match to TRBD1 covers 7 bases. Germline CDR1 reads SGHRS; CDR2 reads YFSETQ. V lost 3 bases to trimming and J lost 2 bases; unmatched junction nucleotides: 11. The CDR3 totals 16 residues. The whole variable domain, remainder taken from reference TRBV5-1 and TRBJ2-7, is KAGVTQTPRYLIKTRGQQVTLSCSPISGHRSVSWYQQTPGQGLQFLFEYFSETQRNKGNFPGRFSGRQFSNSRSEMNVSTLELGDSALYLCASSSIQGSTAYEQYFGPGTRLTVT.

The rearrangement uses TRBV18 and TRBJ1-2, with 7 bases lining up with TRBD1. The CDR3 runs 12 residues. V gave up 3 bases and J gave up 9 bases; unmatched junction bases: 4. Germline values: CDR1 KGHSH, CDR2 LQKENI. CDR3 amino acids: CASSPRDSSYTF. CDR3 sequence (DNA): TGTGCCAGCTCACCCCGGGACAGTAGCTACACCTTC.

Only a few counts were recorded for this clone. J is TRBJ1-2 and V is TRBV5-5; 7 positions agree with TRBD1. J was trimmed by 4 bases and V by 4 bases; bases with no gene match: 7. Looked up from germline, CDR1 is SGHKS and CDR2 is YYEKEE (reference sequence). The CDR3 is made up of 14 amino acids. The CDR3 sequence is CASSQTGRGYGYTF. The CDR3 nucleotides are TGTGCCAGCAGCCAGACAGGGCGGGGCTATGGCTACACCTTC.

V usage is TRBV7-9 and J usage is TRBJ2-7, with D possibly TRBD2 on 6 matching bases. This CDR3 spans 13 amino acids. Germline V gives CDR1 SEHNR, CDR2 FQNEAQ (reference sequence). V lost 7 bases to trimming and J lost 3 bases, with 13 bases between them. CDR3: CASTVGGIYEQYF. The CDR3 bases are TGTGCCAGCACGGTGGGGGGTATCTACGAGCAGTACTTC.

The V call is TRBV5-6, the J call TRBJ2-1, with D uncertain. V was cut by 3 bases and J by 3 bases, with 13 bases left in between. The germline CDR1 and CDR2 sequences are SGHDT and YYEEEE. The CDR3 totals 15 residues. CDR3 sequence: CASSSTSVVYNEQFF. The CDR3 coding sequence is TGTGCCAGCAGCTCAACCAGCGTGGTCTACAATGAGCAGTTCTTC.

The chain uses TRBV6-5 and TRBJ1-1, with a weak D call TRBD1 (5 bases). The CDR3 loop spans 16 amino acids. Germline-derived CDR1 and CDR2 are MNHEY and SVGAGI. The V gene lost 2 bases and the J gene lost 1 base, with 14 bases spanning the gap. In nucleotides, the CDR3 is TGTGCCAGCAGTTACGGACAAGGCCTGGGGAACACTGAAGCTTTCTTT. Encoded protein: CASSYGQGLGNTEAFF.

V is TRBV4-2 and J is TRBJ1-3, with D uncertain. Per the germline V gene, CDR1 is LGHNA and CDR2 is YNFKEQ. The V end lost 10 bases, the J end lost 4 bases, and 8 bases lay between the germline ends. The length of the CDR3 is 11 residues. Here the CDR3 reads CATQFGNTIYF. CDR3 DNA sequence: TGTGCCACCCAATTCGGAAACACCATATATTTT.

This clone was seen a few times. The J gene is TRBJ2-1, the V gene TRBV7-9; 7 nucleotides align to TRBD1. This CDR3 has 15 amino acids. The trim removed 3 bases at V and 5 bases at J, leaving 7 bases unmatched. Looked up from germline, CDR1 is SEHNR and CDR2 is FQNEAQ (reference sequence). The CDR3 DNA is TGTGCCAGCAGCTTTTTTGGGCAGGGGGACAATGAGCAGTTCTTC. As protein: CASSFFGQGDNEQFF.

As DNA, the CDR3 is TGTGCCAGCAGTTTATTTCCAGATTCATATTCGGGAAACACCATATATTTT. Translation gives CASSLFPDSYSGNTIYF. The chain uses TRBV28 and TRBJ1-3; D gene unclear. CDR3 length equals 17 residues. Germline-derived CDR1 and CDR2 are MDHEN and SYDVKM. V lost 1 base and J lost 4, with 17 bases in between.

This clone came up once. The rearrangement joins TRBV4-1 to TRBJ1-2, with D hard to call. This CDR3 is built from 18 residues. CDR1 is MGHRA, CDR2 YSYEKL, per germline. The ends were cut back, 1 base at V and 8 bases at J, with 26 bases in the middle. The CDR3 DNA follows: TGCGCCAGCAGCCAAGTCGACCTTGCCCAGGAAATCCCTCGGGGCTACACCTTC. This sequence encodes CASSQVDLAQEIPRGYTF.

This sequence joins TRBV13 and TRBJ2-3; 8 bases agree with TRBD2. CDR3 length: 14 amino acids. Germline values: CDR1 PRHDT, CDR2 FYEKMQ (reference sequence). Trimming at V came to 8 bases and at J to 7 bases, leaving 11 bases not matched to a gene. This CDR3 is CASGKRGSYHTQYF. DNA of the CDR3: TGTGCCAGCGGTAAGCGGGGGTCCTATCATACGCAGTATTTT.

V gene TRBV29-1 combines with J gene TRBJ2-7, with 8 bases matching TRBD1. The V gene's germline CDR1 is SQVTM and CDR2 ANQGSEA. With V trimmed by 7 bases and J by 5 bases, 4 bases remained unmatched. The CDR3 has 11 amino acids. The CDR3 sequence: CSAGQGHEQYF. DNA for the CDR3: TGCAGCGCTGGACAGGGCCACGAGCAGTACTTC.

The J gene is TRBJ2-1, the V gene TRBV27, with TRBD1 identical over 8 bases. CDR1 MNHEY and CDR2 SMNVEV come from the germline V gene (reference sequence). The CDR3 length is 16 residues. V trimming: 4 bases; J trimming: 5 bases; junction bases outside the gene matches: 10. The CDR3 spells CASSSPDGQGDNEQFF. The DNA for the CDR3 is TGTGCCAGCAGTTCGCCGGACGGACAGGGTGACAATGAGCAGTTCTTC.

The rearrangement uses TRBV19 and TRBJ2-1; D is possibly TRBD2 (5 bases). Trimming pared 4 bases from V and 1 base from J, leaving 11 bases between. The CDR3 runs to 15 residues. Per the germline V gene, CDR1 is LNHDA and CDR2 is SQIVND (reference sequence). Written as DNA, the CDR3 is TGTGCCAGTAGTAAGAGCGGAATTTCCTACAATGAGCAGTTCTTC. Its translation is CASSKSGISYNEQFF.

The chain has TRBV6-5 and TRBJ2-7; no clear D gene. The CDR3 runs 12 residues. Trimming pared 2 bases from V and 6 bases from J, leaving 8 bases between. Germline values: CDR1 MNHEY, CDR2 SVGAGI. The CDR3 loop is CASSYARSEQYF. DNA for the CDR3: TGTGCCAGCAGTTACGCTAGAAGCGAGCAGTACTTC.

The chain carries TRBV28 and TRBJ1-5; D is unclear. Germline V gene sequence: CDR1 MDHEN, CDR2 SYDVKM. The CDR3 totals 14 residues. V lost 0 bases to trimming and J lost 4 bases, with 7 bases between them. CDR3 bases: TGTGCCAGCAGTTTATGGTCGGGGAATCAGCCCCAGCATTTT. It translates to CASSLWSGNQPQHF. Full variable domain (missing parts from reference TRBV28 and TRBJ1-5): DVKVTQSSRYLVKRTGEKVFLECVQDMDHENMFWYRQDPGLGLRLIYFSYDVKMKEKGDIPEGYSVSREKKERFSLILESASTNQTSMYLCASSLWSGNQPQHFGDGTRLSIL.

V gene TRBV9 combines with J gene TRBJ2-2; D not resolved. The length of the CDR3 is 15 residues. In germline, CDR1 is SGDLS, CDR2 YYNGEE. V was trimmed by 0 bases and J by 2 bases, leaving 8 bases between them. CDR3 bases: TGTGCCAGCAGCGTAGACGCCGGTAACACCGGGGAGCTGTTTTTT. It codes for CASSVDAGNTGELFF.

V is TRBV2 and J is TRBJ1-1; 7 bases are a match to TRBD1. CDR3 length: 18 amino acids. Trimming took 2 bases from V and 1 from J; bases not matched to a gene: 13. Germline V CDR1 and CDR2: SNHLY, FYNNEI. The CDR3 spells CASSESGGQGVGNTEAFF. CDR3 coding DNA: TGTGCCAGCAGTGAATCTGGGGGGCAGGGGGTTGGGAACACTGAAGCTTTCTTT.